Listed here are 28 T cell receptor beta chains from one sample, sequenced in a study of CD8+ T cells in alopecia areata (dated by TCRdb to the late 2010s). The sample's time point label, decoded: about 25 weeks on oral tofacitinib. The sample's treatment or condition label, in plain terms: oral pan-JAK inhibitor, 5-10 mg twice daily. The method was the immunoSEQ multiplex PCR assay. To provide template for TCR sequencing, every sample had RNA extracted and reverse transcribed into cDNA. Not all clones reach the TCRdb copy of this immuneACCESS table, which keeps in-frame sequences only. Checked studies attribute under half of the gap to unresolved V genes and leave the rest unexplained. The sample yields some 170,000 clones; about 48% were counted once. In total, the top ten clones hold 10% to 13% of the sample. The sequences come from CD8+ T cells sorted from blood, collected at week 24, from a patient treated with tofacitinib. The receptor source for this set is a human donor with alopecia areata.

This clone has only one observation. The rearrangement joins TRBV11-2 to TRBJ2-7; D might be TRBD2 (6 bases). Looked up from germline, CDR1 is SGHAT and CDR2 is FQNNGV. The V end was cut by 2 bases, the J end by 4 bases, with 15 bases between. This CDR3 contains 15 residues. This CDR3 is CASSLLATWRYEQYF. CDR3 DNA: TGTGCCAGCAGCTTACTAGCGACTTGGAGGTACGAGCAGTACTTC.

This chain links TRBV5-7 with TRBJ2-4; 15 nucleotides line up with TRBD2. TRBV5-7 falls under the ORF class, with uncertain function. V lost 1 base, J lost 6 bases, and 11 bases stayed unmatched. This CDR3 region has 19 residues. In DNA form, the CDR3 reads TGTGCCAGCAGCTTGCCCGGGACTAGCGGGGGGCACTGCACAAACATTCAGTACTTC. Its protein is CASSLPGTSGGHCTNIQYF.

This chain links TRBV29-1 with TRBJ2-7; D gene unclear. This CDR3 region has 13 residues. CDR1 is SQVTM and CDR2 is ANQGSEA in the germline V gene. V lost 0 bases and J lost 3, with 9 bases in between. The CDR3 here is CSVEEAHSYEQYF. As DNA, the CDR3 is TGCAGCGTTGAAGAGGCTCACAGCTACGAGCAGTACTTC.

This chain links TRBV19 with TRBJ2-3; D possibly corresponds to TRBD1 (5 bases). Germline V CDR1 and CDR2: LNHDA, SQIVND (reference sequence). The germline V and J ends were trimmed by 7 bases and 1 base, with 12 bases remaining between them. The CDR3 runs to 14 residues. The CDR3, as DNA: TGTGCCAGTAATACAGGAGTCGGCACAGATACGCAGTATTTT. Its translation is CASNTGVGTDTQYF.

This clone was recorded once. The chain uses TRBV10-3 and TRBJ1-5; 7 positions agree with TRBD1. This CDR3 region has 13 residues. The germline CDR1 and CDR2 sequences are ENHRY and SYGVKD. With 4 bases clipped from V and 5 bases from J, the junction kept 2 bases outside the gene matches. The CDR3 loop is CAISGQGDQPQHF. CDR3 nucleotide sequence: TGTGCCATCAGTGGTCAGGGGGATCAGCCCCAGCATTTT.

As for this clone: Additional DNA sequences in this sample encode the identical CDR3. The chain combines TRBV30 with TRBJ2-7; D gene unclear. CDR3 length: 11 amino acids. V was clipped by 1 base and J by 1 base, with 2 bases between them. Per germline, CDR1 GTSNPN and CDR2 SVGIG (reference sequence). The CDR3 sequence is CAWSASYEQYF. The CDR3 nucleotides read TGTGCCTGGAGTGCGTCCTACGAGCAGTACTTC.

The chain combines TRBV11-2 with TRBJ2-3; 10 positions match TRBD2. Per germline, CDR1 SGHAT and CDR2 FQNNGV. The CDR3 has 16 residues. The V gene end was trimmed by 0 bases and the J gene end by 2 bases; junction bases not matched to a gene: 2. In DNA, the CDR3 is TGTGCCAGCAGCTTAGAAGCGGGGGGGTTCACAGATACGCAGTATTTT. Translation: CASSLEAGGFTDTQYF.

This sequence joins TRBV7-9 and TRBJ1-1, with unresolved D. The germline V and J ends were trimmed by 3 bases and 6 bases, with 5 bases remaining between them. From germline, CDR1 is SEHNR and CDR2 FQNEAQ (reference sequence). The CDR3 sequence is 11 residues long. The CDR3 loop is CASSFSAEAFF. CDR3 DNA sequence: TGTGCCAGCAGCTTCAGCGCTGAAGCTTTCTTT.

V usage is TRBV11-2 and J usage is TRBJ1-5; D might be TRBD1 (5 bases). The CDR3 contains 17 residues. Germline lookup yields CDR1 SGHAT and CDR2 FQNNGV. V was clipped by 0 bases and J by 6 bases, with 18 bases between them. The DNA for the CDR3 is TGTGCCAGCAGCTTAGATGGGGGGGGAAGGTCGAGTCAGCCCCAGCATTTT. Protein sequence: CASSLDGGGRSSQPQHF.

This rearrangement joins TRBV4-3 to TRBJ2-2, with D unresolved. The germline CDR1 and CDR2 sequences are LGHNA and YSLEER. Trimming pared 0 bases from V and 1 base from J, leaving 3 bases between. This CDR3 is 14 amino acids long. In DNA form, the CDR3 reads TGCGCCAGCAGCCAAGACAGGAACACCGGGGAGCTGTTTTTT. Its translation: CASSQDRNTGELFF.

This clone turned up a few times. The chain carries TRBV9 and TRBJ1-2; D possibly corresponds to TRBD1 (5 bases). Looked up from germline, CDR1 is SGDLS and CDR2 is YYNGEE. The length of the CDR3 is 12 residues. V was shortened by 4 bases and J by 7 bases, with 11 bases between the two germline ends. CDR3 region: CASSSRQLGYTF. In DNA, the CDR3 is TGTGCCAGCAGCTCTCGACAGCTTGGCTACACCTTC.

The chain employs TRBV5-1 and TRBJ1-6, with 9 positions matching TRBD1. V shed 3 bases and J 8 bases; nucleotides not matched to a gene: 3. Germline lookup yields CDR1 SGHRS and CDR2 YFSETQ. There are 14 residues in the CDR3. The CDR3 nucleotides read TGCGCCAGCAGCTCAGGACAGGGGTATTCACCCCTCCACTTT. It encodes CASSSGQGYSPLHF.

The J gene is TRBJ1-2, the V gene TRBV5-4; no definite D call. The length of the CDR3 is 15 residues. Looked up from germline, CDR1 is SGHNT and CDR2 is YYREEE (reference sequence). The V and J ends lost 0 bases and 2 bases respectively, with 11 bases between them. The CDR3 reads CASSLGGWENYGYTF. The CDR3 region has the DNA TGTGCCAGCAGCTTGGGAGGGTGGGAGAACTATGGCTACACCTTC.

This clone came up a few times. This chain uses TRBV29-1 with TRBJ2-1, with a tentative D call TRBD2 (7 bases). The V end was cut by 1 base, the J end by 8 bases, with 18 bases between. This CDR3 spans 15 amino acids. Germline values: CDR1 SQVTM, CDR2 ANQGSEA. The CDR3 nucleotides are TGCAGCGTTGAAGGGTGGGGGGGCCTTGATCATGAGCAGTTCTTC. Its translation: CSVEGWGGLDHEQFF.

The V gene is TRBV7-8, the J gene TRBJ2-7; D call uncertain. Germline V gene sequence: CDR1 SGHVS, CDR2 FQNEAQ. Between the trimmed V and J ends, which lost 1 base and 3 bases, there was a span of 7 bases. This CDR3 contains 13 residues. CDR3 sequence: CASSLEVSYEQYF. The CDR3 nucleotides are TGTGCCAGCAGCTTAGAGGTCAGCTACGAGCAGTACTTC.

V gene TRBV29-1 combines with J gene TRBJ1-1, with D uncertain. V was shortened by 2 bases and J by 5 bases, with 12 bases between the two germline ends. Germline V gene sequence: CDR1 SQVTM, CDR2 ANQGSEA. The CDR3 has 13 residues. CDR3 region: CSVEPEGRTEAFF. The DNA of the CDR3 is TGCAGCGTTGAACCCGAGGGTAGGACTGAAGCTTTCTTT.

The sample holds a few counts of this clone. The rearrangement uses TRBV4-1 and TRBJ2-7; 9 positions match TRBD1. This CDR3 contains 15 residues. V trimming: 1 base; J trimming: 4 bases; junction bases outside the gene matches: 5. CDR1 is MGHRA, CDR2 YSYEKL, per germline. CDR3 sequence (DNA): TGCGCCAGCAGCCAAGGCCACAGGGGGCTGTACGAGCAGTACTTC. Translation gives CASSQGHRGLYEQYF.

There are a few counts of this clone. This sequence joins TRBV4-3 and TRBJ2-3; no definite D call. With 0 bases removed from V and 1 base from J, the gap between germline ends came to 5 bases. The CDR3 totals 14 residues. CDR1 LGHNA and CDR2 YSLEER come from the germline V gene. The CDR3 region is CASSQEWGTDTQYF. For the CDR3, the DNA is TGCGCCAGCAGCCAAGAATGGGGCACAGATACGCAGTATTTT.

V is TRBV6-5 and J is TRBJ1-1; D remains ambiguous. Per the germline V gene, CDR1 is MNHEY and CDR2 is SVGAGI. With 0 bases removed from V and 1 base from J, the gap between germline ends came to 9 bases. This CDR3 has 15 residues. CDR3 nucleotide sequence: TGTGCCAGCAGTTACTCGAAACGGGCGAACACTGAAGCTTTCTTT. This encodes CASSYSKRANTEAFF.

The gene calls are TRBV7-2 and TRBJ2-1, with 14 bases fitting TRBD2. The V segment lost 5 bases and the J segment 8 bases; nucleotides outside the gene matches: 5. Looked up from germline, CDR1 is SGHTA and CDR2 is FQGNSA. The CDR3 runs to 15 residues. CDR3 loop: CASSDWTSGGYEQFF. Here the CDR3 DNA reads TGTGCCAGCAGCGATTGGACTAGCGGGGGGTATGAGCAGTTCTTC.

This clone has only a few counts. V is TRBV25-1 and J is TRBJ2-7, with 7 bases identical to TRBD2. This CDR3 has 17 residues. The ends lost 4 bases at V and 3 bases at J; junction bases unmatched: 15. The germline V gene has CDR1 MGHDK and CDR2 SYGVNS. The CDR3 DNA reads TGTGCCAGCAGTGCCCACAATCCCGGGACTACCGTCTACGAGCAGTACTTC. It translates to CASSAHNPGTTVYEQYF.

The chain recombines TRBV15 with TRBJ2-3; 12 nucleotides align to TRBD2. V gave up 7 bases and J gave up 6 bases; unmatched junction bases: 8. This CDR3 is 15 amino acids long. Per germline, CDR1 LNHNV and CDR2 YYDKDF (reference sequence). CDR3 region: CATTPSGGALDTQYF. In DNA, the CDR3 is TGTGCCACCACCCCTAGCGGGGGGGCCCTGGATACGCAGTATTTT.

The V and J genes are TRBV4-3 and TRBJ2-3; TRBD2 is a possible D gene (7 bases). The length of the CDR3 is 15 residues. Between the trimmed V and J ends, which lost 0 bases and 4 bases, there was a span of 11 bases. The germline CDR1 and CDR2 sequences are LGHNA and YSLEER. The CDR3 loop is CASSQDQGGADTQYF. CDR3 DNA: TGCGCCAGCAGCCAAGATCAAGGGGGGGCAGATACGCAGTATTTT.

In its sample, this clone was seen once. The J gene is TRBJ2-3, the V gene TRBV4-1; D gene unclear. The CDR3 runs to 14 residues. V gave up 5 bases and J gave up 3 bases, with 12 bases separating them. Germline CDR1 and CDR2: MGHRA and YSYEKL. CDR3 sequence reads: CASSEAFGTDTQYF. CDR3 sequence (DNA): TGCGCCAGCAGCGAAGCGTTCGGGACAGATACGCAGTATTTT.

This clone was detected once. This chain joins TRBV9 and TRBJ1-2, with D perhaps matching TRBD1 (5 bases). The V gene lost 0 bases and the J gene lost 6 bases, with 12 bases spanning the gap. Germline lookup yields CDR1 SGDLS and CDR2 YYNGEE. This CDR3 is built from 14 residues. CDR3 residues: CASSVGTGLDGYTF. Written as DNA, the CDR3 is TGTGCCAGCAGCGTAGGAACAGGTCTGGATGGCTACACCTTC.

This clone has only a few counts. CDR3 coding DNA: TGTGCCAGCAGCTTAGCGGGGGAGGACGAGCAGTACTTC. Translation gives CASSLAGEDEQYF. This chain uses TRBV13 with TRBJ2-7; D might be TRBD2 (6 bases). The germline V and J ends were trimmed by 1 base and 5 bases, with 9 bases remaining between them. The CDR3 runs to 13 residues. Germline values: CDR1 PRHDT, CDR2 FYEKMQ (reference sequence).

V usage is TRBV7-3 and J usage is TRBJ2-1; the match to TRBD2 covers 10 bases. V gave up 5 bases and J gave up 7 bases; unmatched junction bases: 11. The CDR3 is 16 amino acids. The germline V gene has CDR1 SGHTA and CDR2 FQGTGA. CDR3 sequence (DNA): TGTGCCAGCAGCCCCCTAGGAGCGGGGGGGCCGAATGAGCAGTTCTTC. This translates into CASSPLGAGGPNEQFF.

This clone was observed a single time. The V call is TRBV6-5, the J call TRBJ1-4, with D possibly TRBD1 on 6 matching bases. With 1 base removed from V and 7 bases from J, the gap between germline ends came to 10 bases. Germline V gene data show CDR1 as MNHEY and CDR2 as SVGAGI. The CDR3 runs to 14 residues. CDR3 sequence: CASSYWQGSEKLFF. CDR3 nucleotide sequence: TGTGCCAGCAGTTACTGGCAGGGGAGTGAAAAACTGTTTTTT.